The 4 T cell receptor beta chains below all came from one sample that was sequenced in a study of T cells expressing NK-cell markers (dated by TCRdb to 2018 to 2021). The library was generated by 5' RACE. Sequencing was performed on an Illumina HiSeq 2000. With the reads reprocessed by TCRdb, a single entry stands for each CDR3 protein sequence and no DNA is reported. The sample's table covers fewer than 550,000 distinct CDR3 sequences. The ten largest clones add up to 1.4% to 1.5% of the sample. The source material was blood T cells: a sorted CD56 or NKG2C T cell subset, CD4+ or CD8+ T cells, or bulk PBMC T cells (not recorded which). Every receptor here comes from a woman aged 45-60 years in good health. Donor details come from another sample of the same person, matched by shared clones.

The chain carries TRBV20-1 and TRBJ2-7; TCRdb's D gene call, TRBD1, goes unchecked for lack of DNA. This CDR3 comprises 13 residues. The germline gives CDR1 DFQATT, CDR2 SNEGSKA (reference sequence). The CDR3 here is CSALTDPGNEQYF.

The chain employs TRBV9 and TRBJ2-1; lacking DNA, the TRBD1 call made by TCRdb goes unchecked. The CDR3 contains 16 residues. The germline CDR1 and CDR2 sequences are SGDLS and YYNGEE. The CDR3 spells CASSVAPGQGHNEQFF.

This rearrangement joins TRBV11-3 to TRBJ2-3. This CDR3 contains 14 residues. The germline V gene encodes CDR1 SGHNT and CDR2 YENEEA. The CDR3 sequence: CASSLAENTDTQYF.

The chain carries TRBV7-3 and TRBJ1-1; TCRdb selects TRBD1, and the lack of DNA leaves this call unchecked. CDR3 length: 13 amino acids. The germline V gene encodes CDR1 SGHTA and CDR2 FQGTGA. CDR3 sequence: CASSQTGGREAFF.